The 3 T cell receptor beta chains in this list originate from one sample, sequenced in a study of CD8+ T cells in alopecia areata. RNA was isolated and reverse transcribed to cDNA, the sequencing template. Generated by immunoSEQ multiplex PCR, the TCRdb table keeps only in-frame clones and is missing some. There are 61,000 or so clones in the sample; 90% to 97% occur only once, and about a quarter lies in the top ten. Sample: CD8+ T cells sorted from blood, taken at week 0. Source of these receptors: a human donor with alopecia areata.

This clone showed up just once. This chain connects TRBV5-4 to TRBJ2-7; 8 nucleotides line up with TRBD1. CDR1 and CDR2 from the germline V gene are SGHNT and YYREEE (reference sequence). The V segment lost 0 bases and the J segment 3 bases; nucleotides outside the gene matches: 8. This CDR3 has 16 residues. This CDR3 reads CASSLEVGQEIYEQYF. The CDR3 DNA is TGTGCCAGCAGCTTGGAAGTGGGACAGGAGATCTACGAGCAGTACTTC.

The V gene is TRBV6-6, the J gene TRBJ2-7; D is unclear. V was clipped by 2 bases and J by 10 bases, with 9 bases between them. Germline V gives CDR1 MNHNY, CDR2 SVGAGI (reference sequence). The CDR3 runs to 11 residues. The CDR3 coding sequence is TGTGCCAGCAGTTACATGGAACAACAGTACTTC. Residues: CASSYMEQQYF.

For the CDR3, the DNA is TGTGCCAGCAGTCCCGGGACAGGGGGCGTTGTCGGCACTGAAGCTTTCTTT. Translation: CASSPGTGGVVGTEAFF. The chain has TRBV7-6 and TRBJ1-1, with TRBD1 matching over 12 bases. Germline V CDR1 and CDR2: SGHVS, FNYEAQ. V trimming: 6 bases; J trimming: 4 bases; junction bases outside the gene matches: 12. The CDR3 totals 17 residues.